This T cell receptor (beta chain) emerged from a study of cytomegalovirus exposure and HLA in healthy donors. The CDR3 has 15 residues. Per germline, CDR1 MNHEY and CDR2 SVGAGI. V was clipped by 3 bases and J by 8 bases, with 16 bases between them. Use of 60 Vbeta and 13 Jbeta primers characterized the PCR. The protocol was immunoSEQ multiplex PCR, while the TCRdb copy is restricted to in-frame clones and leaves out a portion. The sample lists about 160,000 clones; roughly 78% were seen once. The chain is built from TRBV6-5 and TRBJ2-2, with D maybe TRBD2 (7 bases). Input material: PBMCs. The TCR was taken from a man aged 40-49 years in good health and CMV-seronegative. In DNA, the CDR3 is TGTGCCAGCAGTTATAGCCGGGGGGCTATGGGGGAGCTGTTTTTT. It specifies CASSYSRGAMGELFF.